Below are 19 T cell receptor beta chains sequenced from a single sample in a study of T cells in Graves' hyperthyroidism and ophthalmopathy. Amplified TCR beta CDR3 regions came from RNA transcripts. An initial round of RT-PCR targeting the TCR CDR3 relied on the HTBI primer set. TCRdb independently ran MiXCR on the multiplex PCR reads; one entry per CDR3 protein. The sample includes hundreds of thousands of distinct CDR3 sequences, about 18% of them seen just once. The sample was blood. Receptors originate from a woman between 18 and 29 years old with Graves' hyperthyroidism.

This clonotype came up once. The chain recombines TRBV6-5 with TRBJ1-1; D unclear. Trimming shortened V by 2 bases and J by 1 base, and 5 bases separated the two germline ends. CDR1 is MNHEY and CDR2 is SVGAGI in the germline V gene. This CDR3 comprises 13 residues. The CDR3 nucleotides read TGTGCCAGCAGTTACCGCCCGAACACTGAAGCTTTCTTT. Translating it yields CASSYRPNTEAFF.

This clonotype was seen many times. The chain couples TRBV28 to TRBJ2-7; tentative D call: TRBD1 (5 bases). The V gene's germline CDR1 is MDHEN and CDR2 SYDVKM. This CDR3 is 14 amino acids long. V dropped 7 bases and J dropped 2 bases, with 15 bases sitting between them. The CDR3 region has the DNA TGTGCCAGCACTCGCGGCGACAGAGCCTACGAGCAGTACTTC. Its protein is CASTRGDRAYEQYF. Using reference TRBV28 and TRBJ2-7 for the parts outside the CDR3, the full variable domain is DVKVTQSSRYLVKRTGEKVFLECVQDMDHENMFWYRQDPGLGLRLIYFSYDVKMKEKGDIPEGYSVSREKKERFSLILESASTNQTSMYLCASTRGDRAYEQYFGPGTRLTVT.

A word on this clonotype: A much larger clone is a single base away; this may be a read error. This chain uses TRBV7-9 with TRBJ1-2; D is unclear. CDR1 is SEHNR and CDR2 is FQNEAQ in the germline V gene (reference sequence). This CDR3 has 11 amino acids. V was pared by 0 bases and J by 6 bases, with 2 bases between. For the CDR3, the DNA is TGTGCCAGCAGCTTAGCTCATGGCTACACCTTC. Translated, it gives CASSLAHGYTF.

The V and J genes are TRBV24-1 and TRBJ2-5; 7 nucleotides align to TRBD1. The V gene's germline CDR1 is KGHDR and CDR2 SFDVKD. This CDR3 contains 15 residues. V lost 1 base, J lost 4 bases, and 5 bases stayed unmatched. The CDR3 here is CATSDLVGGGETQYF. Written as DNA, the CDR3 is TGTGCCACCAGTGATTTAGTAGGGGGCGGAGAGACCCAGTACTTC.

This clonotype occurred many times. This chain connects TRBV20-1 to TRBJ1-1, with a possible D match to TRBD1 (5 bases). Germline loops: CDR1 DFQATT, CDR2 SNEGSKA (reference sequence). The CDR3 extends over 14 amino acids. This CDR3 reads CRPDSVYMNTEAFF. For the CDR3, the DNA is TGCAGACCCGACAGTGTTTACATGAACACTGAAGCTTTCTTT.

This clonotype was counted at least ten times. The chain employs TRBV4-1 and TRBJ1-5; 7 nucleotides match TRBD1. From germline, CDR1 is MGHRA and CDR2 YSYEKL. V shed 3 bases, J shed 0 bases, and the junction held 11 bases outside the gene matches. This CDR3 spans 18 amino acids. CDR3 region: CASSHWDSPSYSNQPQHF. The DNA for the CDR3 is TGCGCCAGCAGCCACTGGGACAGCCCTTCTTATAGCAATCAGCCCCAGCATTTT.

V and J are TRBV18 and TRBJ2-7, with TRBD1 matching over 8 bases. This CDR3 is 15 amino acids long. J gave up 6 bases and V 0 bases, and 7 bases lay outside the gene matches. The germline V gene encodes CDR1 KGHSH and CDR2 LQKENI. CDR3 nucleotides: TGTGCCAGCTCACCACCCCAGGGGGCCTCTCGCGAGCAGTACTTC. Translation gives CASSPPQGASREQYF. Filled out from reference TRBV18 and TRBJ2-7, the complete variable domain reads NAGVMQNPRHLVRRRGQEARLRCSPMKGHSHVYWYRQLPEEGLKFMVYLQKENIIDESGMPKERFSAEFPKEGPSILRIQQVVRGDSAAYFCASSPPQGASREQYFGPGTRLTVT.

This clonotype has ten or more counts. Written as DNA, the CDR3 is TGTGCCAGCACCGATTCAGGCTATGGCTACACCTTC. Translation: CASTDSGYGYTF. V usage is TRBV12-3 or TRBV12-4 and J usage is TRBJ1-2; unclear D gene. The germline V and J ends were trimmed by 7 bases and 4 bases, with 10 bases remaining between them. There are 12 residues in the CDR3.

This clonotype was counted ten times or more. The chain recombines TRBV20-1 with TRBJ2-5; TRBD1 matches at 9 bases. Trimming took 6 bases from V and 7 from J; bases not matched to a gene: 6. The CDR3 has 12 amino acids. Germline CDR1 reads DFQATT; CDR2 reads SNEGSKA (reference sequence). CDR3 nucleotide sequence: TGCAGTGCAAGGGACAGGGTCGGGACCCAGTACTTC. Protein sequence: CSARDRVGTQYF.

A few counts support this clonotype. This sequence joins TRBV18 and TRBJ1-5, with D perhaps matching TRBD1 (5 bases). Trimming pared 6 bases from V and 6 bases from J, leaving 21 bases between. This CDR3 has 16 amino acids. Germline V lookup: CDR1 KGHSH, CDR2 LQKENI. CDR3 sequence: CASSLSATVLGQPQHF. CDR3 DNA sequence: TGTGCCAGCTCTTTATCCGCGACAGTTTTGGGTCAGCCCCAGCATTTT. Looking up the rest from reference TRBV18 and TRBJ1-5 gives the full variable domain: NAGVMQNPRHLVRRRGQEARLRCSPMKGHSHVYWYRQLPEEGLKFMVYLQKENIIDESGMPKERFSAEFPKEGPSILRIQQVVRGDSAAYFCASSLSATVLGQPQHFGDGTRLSIL.

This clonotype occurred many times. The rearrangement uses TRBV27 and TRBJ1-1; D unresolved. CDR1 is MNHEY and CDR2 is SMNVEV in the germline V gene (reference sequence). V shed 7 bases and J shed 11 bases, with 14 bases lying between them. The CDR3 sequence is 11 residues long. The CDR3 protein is CASILGVVAFF. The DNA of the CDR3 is TGTGCCAGCATCCTTGGGGTTGTGGCTTTCTTT.

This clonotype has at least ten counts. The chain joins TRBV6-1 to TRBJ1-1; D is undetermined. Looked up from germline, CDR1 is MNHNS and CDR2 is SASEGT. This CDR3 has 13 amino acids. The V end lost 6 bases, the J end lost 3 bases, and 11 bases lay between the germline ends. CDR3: CASSTTEDTEAFF. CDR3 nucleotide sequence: TGTGCCAGCAGCACGACTGAGGACACTGAAGCTTTCTTT.

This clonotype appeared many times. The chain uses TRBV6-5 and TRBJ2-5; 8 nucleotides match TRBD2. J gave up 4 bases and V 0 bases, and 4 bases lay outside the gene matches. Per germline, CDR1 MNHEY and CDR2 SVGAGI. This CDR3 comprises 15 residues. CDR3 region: CASSYSRGGGETQYF. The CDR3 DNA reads TGTGCCAGCAGTTACTCACGGGGGGGAGGAGAGACCCAGTACTTC.

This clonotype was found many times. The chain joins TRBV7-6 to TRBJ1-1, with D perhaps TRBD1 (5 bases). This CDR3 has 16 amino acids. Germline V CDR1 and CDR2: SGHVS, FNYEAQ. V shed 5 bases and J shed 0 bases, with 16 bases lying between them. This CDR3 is CASSRQSGAMNTEAFF. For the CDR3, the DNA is TGTGCCAGCAGCAGACAGTCCGGGGCAATGAACACTGAAGCTTTCTTT.

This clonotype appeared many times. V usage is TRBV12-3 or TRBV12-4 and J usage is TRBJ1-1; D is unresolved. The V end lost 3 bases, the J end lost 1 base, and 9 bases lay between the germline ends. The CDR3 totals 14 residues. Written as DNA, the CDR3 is TGTGCCAGCAGTTTCGGCAGCCCGAACACTGAAGCTTTCTTT. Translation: CASSFGSPNTEAFF.

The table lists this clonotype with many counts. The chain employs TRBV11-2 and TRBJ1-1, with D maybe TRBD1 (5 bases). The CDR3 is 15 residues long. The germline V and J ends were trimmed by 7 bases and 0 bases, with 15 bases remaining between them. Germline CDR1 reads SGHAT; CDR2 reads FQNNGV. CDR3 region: CASNQRWGLNTEAFF. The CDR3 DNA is TGTGCCAGCAACCAGCGGTGGGGCTTGAACACTGAAGCTTTCTTT.

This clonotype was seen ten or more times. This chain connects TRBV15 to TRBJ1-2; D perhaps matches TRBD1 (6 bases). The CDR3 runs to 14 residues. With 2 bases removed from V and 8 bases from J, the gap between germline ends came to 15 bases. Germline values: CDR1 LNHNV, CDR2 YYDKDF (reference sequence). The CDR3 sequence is CATSRYREIEGYTF. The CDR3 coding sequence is TGTGCCACCAGCAGATACAGGGAGATAGAAGGCTACACCTTC.

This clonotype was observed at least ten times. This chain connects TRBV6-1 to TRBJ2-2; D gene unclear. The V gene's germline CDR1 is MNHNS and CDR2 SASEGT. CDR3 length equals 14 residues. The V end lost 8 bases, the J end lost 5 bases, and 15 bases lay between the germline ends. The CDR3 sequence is CASLARTRTGELFF. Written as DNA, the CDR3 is TGTGCCAGCCTCGCGCGGACGCGAACCGGGGAGCTGTTTTTT.

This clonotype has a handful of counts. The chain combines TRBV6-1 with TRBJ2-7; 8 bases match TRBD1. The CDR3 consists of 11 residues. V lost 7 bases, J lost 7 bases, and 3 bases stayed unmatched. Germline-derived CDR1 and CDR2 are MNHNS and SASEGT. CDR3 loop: CASTGGLEQYF. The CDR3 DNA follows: TGTGCCAGCACAGGGGGCTTGGAGCAGTACTTC.